This entry describes one T cell receptor (beta chain). This CDR3 comprises 15 residues. V lost 5 bases and J lost 1, with 11 bases in between. This sample is part of a study of early T cells in non-severe SARS-CoV-2 infection. Study summary: From unsorted whole blood, bulk RNA was sequenced, and the chains remained unpaired.

Individual cDNA molecules were tagged with unique molecular identifiers. One entry per CDR3 protein results from TCRdb running MiXCR on the 5' RACE reads. The profile shows nearly 95,000 distinct CDR3 sequences, roughly 15% of them singletons. The chain has TRBV12-3 or TRBV12-4 and TRBJ2-2; D gene uncertain. This sample comprised whole blood, obtained at baseline. This TCR derives from an adult who was a healthcare worker with PCR-confirmed SARS-CoV-2 infection or an uninfected control (not recorded which). The CDR3 DNA sequence: TGTGCCAGCAGTCAGGACGGCTTGAACACCGGGGAGCTGTTTTTT. Its protein is CASSQDGLNTGELFF.